These T cell receptor beta chains were read from a single sample in a study of cytomegalovirus exposure and HLA in healthy donors. Profiling relied on immunoSEQ multiplex PCR, and the TCRdb table lists in-frame clones only, not all of them. The sample carries about 130,000 clones, roughly 73% recorded once. What was sequenced was PBMCs. The receptors here all came from a male donor in good health and CMV-seronegative. Each CDR3 is given with its conserved first and last residue. The order of the fields is D gene, J gene, V gene, clone size, CDR3 DNA, CDR3 protein. D genes are given only for firm matches. For some rows the clone size is stated as once, few or many, or as a class when expanded; others skip it.

- TRBJ1-2 TRBV7-2 - TGTGCCAGCAGCTTTATTTGGGGCCTTCACTCGGATGGCTACACCTTC CASSFIWGLHSDGYTF
- TRBJ1-5 TRBV7-9 - TGTGCCAGCAGCTTAGCCGGGGATCAGCCCCAGCATTTT CASSLAGDQPQHF
- TRBJ1-4 TRBV7-9 once TGTGCCAGCAGCCCCCCTCCGGGACACGAGGAAGAAAAACTGTTTTTT CASSPPPGHEEEKLFF
TRBD2 TRBJ2-5 TRBV13 - TGTGCCAGCAGCTTCGCCGGGGGGGCGAGTGAGACCCAGTACTTC CASSFAGGASETQYF
TRBD1 TRBJ2-7 TRBV14 - TGTGCCACCGGACAGGGGGTCTACGAGCAGTACTTC CATGQGVYEQYF
- TRBJ2-3 TRBV29-1 - TGCAGCGTTGAGGGAGGCAGGGACGCAGATACGCAGTATTTT CSVEGGRDADTQYF
- TRBJ2-5 TRBV7-2 - TGTGCCAGCAGCTTAAGAGTCTACCAAGAGACCCAGTACTTC CASSLRVYQETQYF
TRBD1 TRBJ1-1 TRBV30 - TGTGCCTGGAGCTTACAGGGGGGGGATACTGAAGCTTTCTTT CAWSLQGGDTEAFF
TRBD1 TRBJ1-2 TRBV7-3 - TGTGCCAGCAGCTTAACCGGGACAGGCAACTATGGCTACACCTTC CASSLTGTGNYGYTF
TRBD2 TRBJ2-3 TRBV2 - TGTGCCAGCAGTGAAGAGGCAGGACTAGCGCCGACAGATACGCAGTATTTT CASSEEAGLAPTDTQYF
- TRBJ2-7 TRBV27 - TGTGCCAGCAGTTTACAGAGCGGGGAGCAGTACTTC CASSLQSGEQYF
- TRBJ1-2 TRBV19 - TGTGCCAGTAGTCCCCCCAGTTTGGGCTACACCTTC CASSPPSLGYTF
- TRBJ1-1 TRBV6-6 - TGTGCCAGCAGTCACCAGGTGAACACTGAAGCTTTCTTT CASSHQVNTEAFF
- TRBJ2-2 TRBV7-8 - TGTGCCAGCAAGGTCTGGAGATCGGGGGAGCTGTTTTTT CASKVWRSGELFF
- TRBJ1-1 TRBV29-1 - TGCAGCGATACAAGCAGGGAAAGCACTGAAGCTTTCTTT CSDTSRESTEAFF